The 27 T cell receptor beta chains presented below share a single source sample, sequenced in a study of blood T cell repertoires in COVID-19. Some clones are missing from TCRdb's copy, which holds only in-frame ones; the method was immunoSEQ multiplex PCR. Seen here are 300,000 to 400,000 clones, under 95% observed once, and the top ten hold 2.5% to 4%. The specimen sequenced was peripheral blood. The receptor set was obtained from a woman between 18 and 29 years old who had recovered from COVID-19.

V gene TRBV19 combines with J gene TRBJ1-1; TRBD1 agrees at 7 bases. The CDR3 is 15 residues long. Germline V gene lookup returns CDR1 LNHDA and CDR2 SQIVND (reference sequence). V gave up 5 bases and J gave up 2 bases; unmatched junction bases: 8. The CDR3 DNA reads TGTGCCAGTAGTGGTCCGGGACAGTTAAACACTGAAGCTTTCTTT. This translates into CASSGPGQLNTEAFF. The entire variable domain, with the rest obtained from reference TRBV19 and TRBJ1-1, is as follows: DGGITQSPKYLFRKEGQNVTLSCEQNLNHDAMYWYRQDPGQGLRLIYYSQIVNDFQKGDIAEGYSVSREKKESFPLTVTSAQKNPTAFYLCASSGPGQLNTEAFFGQGTRLTVV.

V usage is TRBV3-1 (or the pseudogene TRBV3-2) and J usage is TRBJ1-2; tentatively, D is TRBD1 (5 bases). Germline assignment: CDR1 LGHDT and CDR2 YNNKEL (reference sequence). Trimming stripped 3 bases from V and 7 bases from J, with 9 bases between. This CDR3 is built from 12 residues. CDR3 region: CASSHRVSGYTF. CDR3 nucleotides: TGTGCCAGCAGCCACAGGGTTTCTGGCTACACCTTC.

This chain joins TRBV6-2 or TRBV6-3 and TRBJ2-1; D is unclear. The V and J ends lost 7 bases and 0 bases respectively, with 19 bases between them. The CDR3 length is 17 residues. Germline V gene sequence: CDR1 MNHEY, CDR2 SVGEGT. CDR3 nucleotides: TGTGCCAGCACCCCTGGGCCCTTAAAGAGCTCCTACAATGAGCAGTTCTTC. It codes for CASTPGPLKSSYNEQFF.

This chain connects TRBV27 to TRBJ1-6; 8 bases match TRBD1. CDR1 and CDR2 (germline): MNHEY, SMNVEV (reference sequence). V lost 6 bases to trimming and J lost 4 bases; unmatched junction nucleotides: 2. The CDR3 is made up of 14 amino acids. In DNA, the CDR3 is TGTGCCAGCAGGGGGACAGGATATAATTCACCCCTCCACTTT. Residues: CASRGTGYNSPLHF.

V is TRBV19 and J is TRBJ2-1; 14 bases are shared with TRBD2. Unmatched junction bases numbered 10, after V lost 5 bases and J lost 7 bases. Germline values: CDR1 LNHDA, CDR2 SQIVND (reference sequence). The CDR3 is 17 amino acids. In DNA form, the CDR3 reads TGTGCCAGTAGTGCCCGACTAGCGGGAGGGTTAGGTAATGAGCAGTTCTTC. Protein product: CASSARLAGGLGNEQFF.

V gene TRBV4-3 combines with J gene TRBJ2-1, with D maybe TRBD2 (5 bases). This CDR3 contains 16 residues. Per the germline V gene, CDR1 is LGHNA and CDR2 is YSLEER. Trimming took 2 bases from V and 0 from J, leaving 11 bases between them. The CDR3 here is CASSQQAASSYNEQFF. Here the CDR3 DNA reads TGCGCCAGCAGCCAACAAGCGGCCAGCTCCTACAATGAGCAGTTCTTC.

The chain uses TRBV15 and TRBJ2-7; the match to TRBD1 covers 7 bases. CDR1 and CDR2 (germline): LNHNV, YYDKDF (reference sequence). This CDR3 has 14 residues. The trim removed 3 bases at V and 4 bases at J, leaving 6 bases unmatched. The CDR3: CATSRTGFLYEQYV. For the CDR3, the DNA is TGTGCCACCAGCAGGACAGGGTTCTTATACGAGCAGTACGTC.

The chain recombines TRBV29-1 with TRBJ1-3, with 11 bases aligning to TRBD1. The V segment lost 5 bases and the J segment 0 bases; nucleotides outside the gene matches: 6. Germline values: CDR1 SQVTM, CDR2 ANQGSEA. CDR3 length: 16 amino acids. The CDR3 region is CSVLGTGGSSGNTIYF. The DNA of the CDR3 is TGCAGCGTTCTCGGGACAGGGGGAAGCTCTGGAAACACCATATATTTT.

The chain uses TRBV27 and TRBJ2-3; 7 bases map to TRBD2. The ends lost 2 bases at V and 0 bases at J; junction bases unmatched: 8. The germline V gene encodes CDR1 MNHEY and CDR2 SMNVEV (reference sequence). This CDR3 contains 17 residues. This CDR3 is CASSLRSLAGSTDTQYF. The CDR3 region has the DNA TGTGCCAGCAGTTTAAGAAGCTTAGCGGGTAGCACAGATACGCAGTATTTT.

The V call is TRBV6-1, the J call TRBJ1-2, with 7 bases identical to TRBD1. CDR1 MNHNS and CDR2 SASEGT come from the germline V gene. The CDR3 runs to 14 residues. With 3 bases clipped from V and 4 bases from J, the junction kept 5 bases outside the gene matches. The CDR3 coding sequence is TGTGCCAGCAGTGATTTAGGGACAGTCTATGGCTACACCTTC. Encoded protein: CASSDLGTVYGYTF.

The chain employs TRBV9 and TRBJ2-1, with 7 bases matching TRBD2. Germline CDR1 reads SGDLS; CDR2 reads YYNGEE. V trimming: 0 bases; J trimming: 6 bases; junction bases outside the gene matches: 12. The length of the CDR3 is 17 residues. CDR3 sequence: CASSVEVVGTTFNEQFF. Written as DNA, the CDR3 is TGTGCCAGCAGCGTAGAGGTAGTAGGGACTACCTTCAATGAGCAGTTCTTC.

The V and J genes are TRBV7-9 and TRBJ1-2, with a possible D match to TRBD1 (5 bases). Trimming left V 4 bases short and J 3 bases short, with 9 bases between. This CDR3 has 13 amino acids. The germline V gene encodes CDR1 SEHNR and CDR2 FQNEAQ (reference sequence). Here the CDR3 DNA reads TGTGCCAGCAGCTCAGGGTCCGACTATGGCTACACCTTC. Translation gives CASSSGSDYGYTF. The entire variable domain, with the rest obtained from reference TRBV7-9 and TRBJ1-2, is as follows: DTGVSQNPRHKITKRGQNVTFRCDPISEHNRLYWYRQTLGQGPEFLTYFQNEAQLEKSRLLSDRFSAERPKGSFSTLEIQRTEQGDSAMYLCASSSGSDYGYTFGSGTRLTVV.

The chain combines TRBV7-9 with TRBJ2-3; possible D gene TRBD1, 6 bases. The CDR3 is made up of 12 amino acids. Trimming stripped 6 bases from V and 5 bases from J, with 9 bases between. Germline-derived CDR1 and CDR2 are SEHNR and FQNEAQ (reference sequence). The CDR3 coding sequence is TGTGCCAGCAGTTGGGGGCAAGATACGCAGTATTTT. It specifies CASSWGQDTQYF.

This clone was detected only once. The rearrangement links TRBV10-3 to TRBJ2-7; a weak D match, TRBD2 (6 bases). The CDR3 loop spans 13 amino acids. Germline CDR1 and CDR2: ENHRY and SYGVKD. Trimming took off 8 bases at V and 7 bases at J, with 18 bases between the two ends. The CDR3 region is CAIPLRDKQEQYV. The CDR3 coding sequence is TGTGCCATCCCGTTGCGGGATAAGCAAGAGCAGTACGTC.

This rearrangement joins TRBV19 to TRBJ2-3; D may be TRBD2 (6 bases). The germline CDR1 and CDR2 sequences are LNHDA and SQIVND (reference sequence). CDR3 length: 15 residues. Trimming stripped 8 bases from V and 1 base from J, with 16 bases between. The CDR3: CASSPLGGGTDTQYF. CDR3 nucleotides: TGTGCCAGTTCCCCTTTGGGCGGGGGCACAGATACGCAGTATTTT.

The rearrangement uses TRBV30 and TRBJ1-6; TRBD1 is a possible D gene (5 bases). V gave up 4 bases and J gave up 10 bases, with 14 bases separating them. The CDR3 contains 13 residues. The germline gives CDR1 GTSNPN, CDR2 SVGIG (reference sequence). The CDR3 spells CAWNLREGSPLHF. In nucleotides, the CDR3 is TGTGCCTGGAATCTACGGGAGGGGTCACCCCTCCACTTT.

This clone has a single count. The chain carries TRBV3-1 (or the pseudogene TRBV3-2) and TRBJ2-5, with TRBD1 matching 7 bases. The CDR3 covers 16 residues. V lost 1 base to trimming and J lost 7 bases; unmatched junction nucleotides: 12. Germline values: CDR1 LGHDT, CDR2 YNNKEL (reference sequence). CDR3 sequence: CASSQAAGGPRGTQYF. The CDR3 DNA follows: TGTGCCAGCAGCCAAGCAGCAGGGGGTCCAAGGGGGACCCAGTACTTC.

This sequence joins TRBV7-2 and TRBJ1-4; TRBD1 matches at 7 bases. This CDR3 has 14 amino acids. J was trimmed by 5 bases and V by 5 bases; bases with no gene match: 5. Germline assignment: CDR1 SGHTA and CDR2 FQGNSA. The CDR3 DNA is TGTGCCAGCAGCCGGGACAGTTCAAATGAAAAACTGTTTTTT. Protein: CASSRDSSNEKLFF.

The chain is built from TRBV6-5 and TRBJ2-2, with D perhaps matching TRBD1 (6 bases). The CDR3 runs to 14 residues. From germline, CDR1 is MNHEY and CDR2 SVGAGI. Between the trimmed V and J ends, which lost 6 bases and 0 bases, there was a span of 8 bases. The CDR3 is CASRTGANTGELFF. CDR3 coding DNA: TGTGCCAGCAGGACAGGCGCGAACACCGGGGAGCTGTTTTTT.

The V gene is TRBV12-5, the J gene TRBJ2-2; 8 bases are a match to TRBD1. Trimming at V came to 6 bases and at J to 3 bases, leaving 3 bases not matched to a gene. The CDR3 loop spans 14 amino acids. Germline CDR1 LGHNT, CDR2 FRNRAP. The CDR3: CASGQGADTGELFF. The DNA for the CDR3 is TGTGCTAGTGGCCAGGGGGCGGACACCGGGGAGCTGTTTTTT.

The chain recombines TRBV27 with TRBJ2-7, with D perhaps matching TRBD2 (7 bases). Germline lookup yields CDR1 MNHEY and CDR2 SMNVEV (reference sequence). Trimming removed 0 bases from V and 7 bases from J, with 13 bases in between. There are 14 residues in the CDR3. The CDR3 loop is CASSLSRRGGEQYV. The CDR3 nucleotides read TGTGCCAGCAGTTTATCGAGGAGGGGGGGGGAGCAGTACGTC.

This chain uses TRBV7-9 with TRBJ2-3; 7 positions match TRBD2. The CDR3 covers 16 residues. In germline, CDR1 is SEHNR, CDR2 FQNEAQ (reference sequence). J was trimmed by 0 bases and V by 5 bases; bases with no gene match: 8. The CDR3 DNA follows: TGTGCCAGCAGCCGTTGGGAGCGGGAAAGCACAGATACGCAGTATTTT. Translating it yields CASSRWERESTDTQYF.

This clone turned up a few times. In nucleotides, the CDR3 is TGTGCCAGCAGCTATCCCTCTGCGGGGGTAAACACCGGGGAGCTGTTTTTT. Translating gives CASSYPSAGVNTGELFF. The chain joins TRBV7-9 to TRBJ2-2; 7 nucleotides line up with TRBD2. Germline V gene sequence: CDR1 SEHNR, CDR2 FQNEAQ (reference sequence). The CDR3 contains 17 residues. V dropped 4 bases and J dropped 2; count of bases not matched to a gene: 10. The full variable domain, completed using reference TRBV7-9 and TRBJ2-2, is DTGVSQNPRHKITKRGQNVTFRCDPISEHNRLYWYRQTLGQGPEFLTYFQNEAQLEKSRLLSDRFSAERPKGSFSTLEIQRTEQGDSAMYLCASSYPSAGVNTGELFFGEGSRLTVL.

This sequence joins TRBV15 and TRBJ2-7; 7 nucleotides agree with TRBD2. CDR3 length: 19 amino acids. Trimming cost V 0 bases and J 4 bases; bases outside gene matches: 18. CDR1 and CDR2 (germline): LNHNV, YYDKDF (reference sequence). The CDR3 DNA is TGTGCCACCAGCAGAGACGCCGGCCCTGGGGGAGGGTTGGTGTACGAGCAGTACGTC. Translation gives CATSRDAGPGGGLVYEQYV.

This clone is a singleton in its sample. V is TRBV11-2 and J is TRBJ1-1; 8 positions agree with TRBD1. V shed 1 base, J shed 7 bases, and the junction held 8 bases outside the gene matches. Germline loops: CDR1 SGHAT, CDR2 FQNNGV. The CDR3 contains 15 residues. CDR3 residues: CASSLVIQGGFEAFF. For the CDR3, the DNA is TGTGCCAGCAGCTTAGTTATACAGGGGGGATTTGAAGCTTTCTTT. Variable domain in full (rest from reference TRBV11-2 and TRBJ1-1): EAGVAQSPRYKIIEKRQSVAFWCNPISGHATLYWYQQILGQGPKLLIQFQNNGVVDDSQLPKDRFSAERLKGVDSTLKIQPAKLEDSAVYLCASSLVIQGGFEAFFGQGTRLTVV.

The chain carries TRBV2 and TRBJ2-2; TRBD1 agrees at 9 bases. The CDR3 covers 15 residues. Per germline, CDR1 SNHLY and CDR2 FYNNEI. V shed 6 bases, J shed 3 bases, and the junction held 5 bases outside the gene matches. CDR3 amino acids: CASRTWTGDTGELFF. CDR3 DNA sequence: TGTGCCAGCAGGACCTGGACAGGGGACACCGGGGAGCTGTTTTTT.

The V and J genes are TRBV27 and TRBJ2-1; a possible D gene is TRBD1 (5 bases). Trimming took off 5 bases at V and 6 bases at J, with 11 bases between the two ends. This CDR3 has 13 amino acids. Germline CDR1 and CDR2: MNHEY and SMNVEV (reference sequence). As DNA, the CDR3 is TGTGCCAGCAGTCTCGCTAGGGGCAATGAGCAGTTCTTC. This codes for CASSLARGNEQFF.